This T cell receptor beta chain was captured in a study of technical replicates of blood from several donors. The repertoire was sequenced with immunoSEQ multiplex PCR; TCRdb's copy has only in-frame clones and lacks some. In the table there are 13,000 to 15,000 clones, around 82% of which are singletons. V lost 4 bases and J lost 7; bases outside the gene matches: 10. The germline gives CDR1 SQVTM, CDR2 ANQGSEA. The length of the CDR3 is 14 residues. This sequence was found in a human donor in good health. The sequencing input was PBMCs. The J gene is TRBJ2-1, the V gene TRBV29-1, with 7 bases that match TRBD1. CDR3 nucleotide sequence: TGCAGCGTTGTTTCGGGGACAGCCCCAAATGAGCAGTTCTTC. This sequence encodes CSVVSGTAPNEQFF.